This T cell receptor (beta chain) was recovered during a study of T cells after yellow fever vaccination. Study-level information: Fractions with few cells were prepared using SMART-Seq v4 Ultra Low Input. Regarding the study as a whole: Any FACS-sorted repertoire could hold abundant clonotypes that contaminate it from the bulk population. The secondary response peaked faster, at day 5 versus 15, but was weaker.

This clonotype was recorded at least ten times. What it recognizes is unknown. TCR cDNA, made by 5'RACE template switching, carried an added universal primer site and UMIs. TCRdb passed the 5' RACE reads through MiXCR, listing each CDR3 protein once. The profile shows tens of thousands of distinct CDR3 sequences, 7.5% to 8% of them singletons. Source: CD8+ T cells sorted from PBMCs, taken on the day of the yellow fever booster vaccination. The sequence came from a man in his thirties or forties who received the YFV17D yellow fever vaccine.

In DNA form, the CDR3 reads TGCGCCAGCAGCTTGGGTGGCCTAGCGGAGCTTTACAATGAGCAGTTCTTC. Protein: CASSLGGLAELYNEQFF. The chain employs TRBV5-1 and TRBJ2-1; the match to TRBD2 covers 7 bases. Losses at the gene ends were 0 bases for V and 4 bases for J; bases not matched to a gene: 10. The CDR3 is made up of 17 amino acids. Germline lookup yields CDR1 SGHRS and CDR2 YFSETQ.